The clone carrying this TCR beta chain was seen only a few times. What it recognizes is unknown. This sample was included in a study of blood T cells in healthy people across ages. For the study at large: Every two T cells gave about one barcoded beta molecule via template switching. Findings and limits, study-wide: Expanded clonotype shifts may have been confounded, as the donors had an unknown CMV status.

Losses at the gene ends were 7 bases for V and 3 bases for J; bases not matched to a gene: 3. This CDR3 has 14 amino acids. Germline CDR1 ENHRY, CDR2 SYGVKD. PCR was performed a second time for 7 to 11 cycles using a sample-barcoded 5' primer and a J-beta primer mix. Each cDNA molecule, via a template-switch adaptor with 12 random nucleotides, was tagged. TCRdb itself ran the 5' RACE reads through MiXCR, one entry per CDR3 protein. The sample shows around 1,800,000 distinct CDR3 sequences, about two fifths of them seen only once. This rearrangement joins TRBV10-3 to TRBJ2-3; 11 nucleotides match TRBD1. Sequenced: blood. This TCR was sampled from a human donor in good health. The CDR3 DNA reads TGTGCCATCAACCGGGACAGGGGGACAGATACGCAGTATTTT. Protein product: CAINRDRGTDTQYF.